This T cell receptor beta chain was sequenced during a study of cytomegalovirus exposure and HLA in healthy donors. Overall study findings and caveats: Most TCRs appeared rarely, but some public TCRs recurred in many donors. The study recorded 150 to 200 TCR beta chains that were cytomegalovirus-associated.

Both 60 Vbeta primers and 13 Jbeta primers went into the PCR. Method: immunoSEQ multiplex PCR; TCRdb's copy keeps in-frame clones and lacks some. The table has about 86,000 clones, around 80% seen once. Details on this clone: The antigen is unknown.

This CDR3 has 14 residues. J lost 8 bases, V lost 5 bases, and 11 bases had no gene match. In germline, CDR1 is SGHVS, CDR2 FQNEAQ. The TCR was taken from a male donor in good health and CMV-seropositive. Sequencing was done on a sample of PBMCs. This rearrangement joins TRBV7-8 to TRBJ1-2, with 7 bases fitting TRBD1. The CDR3 here is CASSQRDRDFGYTF. In nucleotides, the CDR3 is TGTGCCAGCAGCCAACGCGACAGGGATTTCGGCTACACCTTC. Based on the CDR3 plus reference TRBV7-8 and TRBJ1-2, the full variable domain is GAGVSQSPRYKVAKRGQDVALRCDPISGHVSLFWYQQALGQGPEFLTYFQNEAQLDKSGLPSDRFFAERPEGSVSTLKIQRTQQEDSAVYLCASSQRDRDFGYTFGSGTRLTVV.